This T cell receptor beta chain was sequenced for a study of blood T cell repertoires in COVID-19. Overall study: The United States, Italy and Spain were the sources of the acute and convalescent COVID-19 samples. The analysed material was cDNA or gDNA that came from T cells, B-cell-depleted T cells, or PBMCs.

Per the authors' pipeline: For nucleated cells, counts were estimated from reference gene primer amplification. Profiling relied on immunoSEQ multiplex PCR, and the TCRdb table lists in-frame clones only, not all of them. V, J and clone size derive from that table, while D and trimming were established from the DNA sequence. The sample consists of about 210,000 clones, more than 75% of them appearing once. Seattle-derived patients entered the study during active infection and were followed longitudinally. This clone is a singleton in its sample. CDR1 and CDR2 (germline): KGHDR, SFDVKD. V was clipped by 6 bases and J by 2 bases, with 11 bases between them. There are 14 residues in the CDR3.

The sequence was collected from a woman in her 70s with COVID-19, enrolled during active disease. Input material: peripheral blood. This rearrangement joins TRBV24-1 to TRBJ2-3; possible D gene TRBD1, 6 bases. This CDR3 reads CATSLTGPTDTQYF. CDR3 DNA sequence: TGTGCCACCAGTTTAACAGGGCCCACAGATACGCAGTATTTT.